This T cell receptor beta chain was observed in a study of T cell responses to AZD1222 COVID-19 vaccine. CDR1 is PRHDT and CDR2 is FYEKMQ in the germline V gene (reference sequence). The CDR3 consists of 12 residues. V lost 5 bases to trimming and J lost 9 bases, with 8 bases between them. Clones were read by immunoSEQ multiplex PCR, and TCRdb kept only the in-frame ones, dropping some. The table records 100,000 to 150,000 clones, about 87% of them present only once. This sequence was found in an adult in good health. The sample consisted of peripheral blood, taken on day 0 of AZD1222 vaccination. This chain joins TRBV13 and TRBJ1-6; the D gene is possibly TRBD1 (5 bases). CDR3 nucleotides: TGTGCCAGCAGCCCCGGGGGTTCACCCCTCCACTTT. Translated, it gives CASSPGGSPLHF.